These 22 T cell receptor beta chains share one sample of origin, sequenced in a study of Ad26.COV2.S vaccination and SARS-CoV-2 variants. The data were produced by immunoSEQ multiplex PCR, yet TCRdb's version contains in-frame clones alone and is incomplete. The table records 300,000 to 400,000 clones, about 92% of them present only once. The source material was peripheral blood, sampled after recovery from COVID-19. The receptor source for this set is a human donor who had recovered from COVID-19.

The V and J genes are TRBV2 and TRBJ1-1; TRBD1 agrees at 7 bases. V was clipped by 5 bases and J by 3 bases; unmatched bases: 3. The CDR3 has 13 residues. Germline lookup yields CDR1 SNHLY and CDR2 FYNNEI. In DNA form, the CDR3 reads TGTGCCAGCAGTACAGGGGAGGACACTGAAGCTTTCTTT. Amino acids: CASSTGEDTEAFF.

This chain connects TRBV11-3 to TRBJ2-2, with a tentative D call TRBD2 (6 bases). CDR1 and CDR2 (germline): SGHNT, YENEEA. The V end lost 5 bases, the J end lost 4 bases, and 17 bases lay between the germline ends. The CDR3 has 16 residues. The CDR3 coding sequence is TGTGCCAGCAGCCCCGGTCGGTTGCGGGGCACCGGGGAGCTGTTTTTT. The encoded protein is CASSPGRLRGTGELFF.

The chain combines TRBV5-6 with TRBJ2-5; no firm D call. Germline values: CDR1 SGHDT, CDR2 YYEEEE. V was pared by 2 bases and J by 4 bases, with 12 bases between. This CDR3 contains 14 residues. The DNA of the CDR3 is TGTGCCAGCAGCTTCTCAGGCAGTCGAGAGACCCAGTACTTC. Amino acids: CASSFSGSRETQYF.

The chain joins TRBV5-1 to TRBJ2-3; D uncertain. This CDR3 comprises 15 residues. Trimming removed 0 bases at V and 2 bases at J, with 10 bases between. Germline V gene sequence: CDR1 SGHRS, CDR2 YFSETQ. The CDR3 sequence: CASSLEAWDTDTQYF. In DNA form, the CDR3 reads TGCGCCAGCAGCTTGGAAGCGTGGGACACAGATACGCAGTATTTT.

V gene TRBV5-1 combines with J gene TRBJ2-5; weak D call: TRBD1 (5 bases). The germline V and J ends were trimmed by 1 base and 2 bases, with 9 bases remaining between them. Looked up from germline, CDR1 is SGHRS and CDR2 is YFSETQ. The CDR3 is 14 amino acids. In nucleotides, the CDR3 is TGCGCCAGCAGCTTGAGTGGGGCACAAGAGACCCAGTACTTC. Residues: CASSLSGAQETQYF.

This chain links TRBV14 with TRBJ1-2; no firm D call. The germline V and J ends were trimmed by 3 bases and 8 bases, with 13 bases remaining between them. The CDR3 sequence is 13 residues long. Germline V gene lookup returns CDR1 SGHDN and CDR2 FVKESK. This CDR3 is CASSHSQFWGYTF. Here the CDR3 DNA reads TGTGCCAGCAGCCATTCCCAGTTTTGGGGCTACACCTTC. The variable domain in full, completed from reference TRBV14 and TRBJ1-2, reads EAGVTQFPSHSVIEKGQTVTLRCDPISGHDNLYWYRRVMGKEIKFLLHFVKESKQDESGMPNNRFLAERTGGTYSTLKVQPAELEDSGVYFCASSHSQFWGYTFGSGTRLTVV.

The chain employs TRBV5-1 and TRBJ2-5; D not resolved. Per germline, CDR1 SGHRS and CDR2 YFSETQ. This CDR3 comprises 12 residues. With 4 bases removed from V and 1 base from J, the gap between germline ends came to 5 bases. The CDR3 coding sequence is TGCGCCAGCAGCATCACCCAAGAGACCCAGTACTTC. Its translation: CASSITQETQYF.

This chain uses TRBV5-1 with TRBJ2-2, with a weak D call TRBD1 (6 bases). Germline V lookup: CDR1 SGHRS, CDR2 YFSETQ. With 6 bases removed from V and 2 bases from J, the gap between germline ends came to 11 bases. The CDR3 runs 14 residues. This CDR3 reads CASTPGQNTGELFF. The CDR3 bases are TGCGCCAGCACGCCGGGACAAAACACCGGGGAGCTGTTTTTT.

V and J are TRBV5-1 and TRBJ2-3; 9 bases match TRBD1. V was pared by 2 bases and J by 6 bases, with 4 bases of the junction left unmatched. The germline V gene has CDR1 SGHRS and CDR2 YFSETQ. CDR3 length equals 14 residues. CDR3 nucleotide sequence: TGCGCCAGCAGCTTCACACAGGGGGCGGATACGCAGTATTTT. The encoded protein is CASSFTQGADTQYF.

Regarding this clone: The germline gene is not matched at one end of the junction; a read error may be the cause. The chain couples TRBV2 to TRBJ2-2; 10 nucleotides align to TRBD1. This CDR3 spans 14 amino acids. Germline V gives CDR1 SNHLY, CDR2 FYNNEI. In DNA, the CDR3 is TGCGCCCGGGGGGGGACAGGGGCGGCCGGGGAGCTGTTTTTT. Translating gives CARGGTGAAGELFF. The whole variable domain, filled in from reference TRBV2 and TRBJ2-2, reads EPEVTQTPSHQVTQMGQEVILRCVPISNHLYFYWYRQILGQKVEFLVSFYNNEISEKSEIFDDQFSVERPDGSNFTLKIRSTKLEDSAMYFCARGGTGAAGELFFGEGSRLTVL.

The CDR3 DNA is TGTGCCAGCACCCAGACAGGGGACACTGAAGCTTTCTTT. Encoded protein: CASTQTGDTEAFF. This chain connects TRBV12-3 or TRBV12-4 to TRBJ1-1, with 8 nucleotides matching TRBD1. With V trimmed by 7 bases and J by 3 bases, 4 bases remained unmatched. The CDR3 covers 13 residues.

This sequence joins TRBV12-5 and TRBJ2-3; D not resolved. CDR1 and CDR2 (germline): LGHNT, FRNRAP. The V gene lost 0 bases and the J gene lost 6 bases, with 13 bases spanning the gap. The CDR3 totals 15 residues. The CDR3 DNA follows: TGTGCTAGTGGTTTGGTACAATCGTCAAGGGATACGCAGTATTTT. This codes for CASGLVQSSRDTQYF.

The genes are TRBV10-2 and TRBJ2-1, with D possibly matching TRBD1 (5 bases). This CDR3 spans 14 amino acids. V dropped 2 bases and J dropped 5 bases, with 10 bases sitting between them. CDR1 is WSHSY, CDR2 SAAADI, per germline. CDR3 loop: CASSERVRDNEQFF. The CDR3, as DNA: TGCGCCAGCAGTGAGCGGGTCAGGGACAATGAGCAGTTCTTC.

The chain employs TRBV2 and TRBJ1-2; tentative D call: TRBD1 (5 bases). With 3 bases removed from V and 4 bases from J, the gap between germline ends came to 18 bases. CDR1 is SNHLY and CDR2 is FYNNEI in the germline V gene. The CDR3 has 16 residues. The CDR3 nucleotides read TGTGCCAGCAGTGAGCGGAGAAGGGCAGGGACCTATGGCTACACCTTC. It yields the protein CASSERRRAGTYGYTF.

The rearrangement uses TRBV4-1 and TRBJ2-1; 8 bases map to TRBD1. From germline, CDR1 is MGHRA and CDR2 YSYEKL. The CDR3 extends over 14 amino acids. V shed 1 base and J 8 bases; nucleotides not matched to a gene: 4. In DNA form, the CDR3 reads TGCGCCAGCAGCCAAGGACAGGGGTTGTATGAGCAGTTCTTC. Protein sequence: CASSQGQGLYEQFF.

The chain employs TRBV5-8 and TRBJ1-3; TRBD1 is a possible D gene (6 bases). With 0 bases removed from V and 0 bases from J, the gap between germline ends came to 13 bases. This CDR3 is 17 amino acids long. The germline V gene has CDR1 SGHTS and CDR2 YDEGEE. The CDR3 is CASSLVPDRFSGNTIYF. As DNA, the CDR3 is TGTGCCAGCAGCTTGGTCCCGGACAGATTCTCTGGAAACACCATATATTTT.

The J gene is TRBJ2-2, the V gene TRBV7-9; 8 positions agree with TRBD1. The J segment lost 4 bases and the V segment lost 4 bases, leaving 11 bases of the junction unmatched. Per germline, CDR1 SEHNR and CDR2 FQNEAQ (reference sequence). CDR3 length equals 17 residues. The CDR3 protein is CASSSPPQGVGTGELFF. CDR3 nucleotide sequence: TGTGCCAGCAGCTCGCCCCCACAGGGGGTCGGCACCGGGGAGCTGTTTTTT.

The rearrangement links TRBV6-2 or TRBV6-3 to TRBJ2-7, with D perhaps matching TRBD2 (5 bases). This CDR3 region has 14 residues. The V and J ends lost 5 bases and 0 bases respectively, with 11 bases between them. CDR1 is MNHEY and CDR2 is SVGEGT in the germline V gene. CDR3 DNA: TGTGCCAGCAGTGACGGACTTTACTCCTACGAGCAGTACTTC. As protein: CASSDGLYSYEQYF.

The CDR3 is CAGEAIGGPLLKEYF. The CDR3 nucleotides read TGTGCCGGAGAGGCTATTGGGGGGCCGCTTCTCAAGGAGTACTTC. The chain is built from TRBV5-3 and TRBJ2-7, with D perhaps assigned TRBD1 or TRBD2 (6 bases each). TRBV5-3 is noted as an ORF with a role that remains uncertain. The CDR3 has 15 amino acids. Between the trimmed V and J ends, which lost 10 bases and 11 bases, there was a span of 31 bases.

The sample holds a few counts of this clone. The CDR3 protein is CASSLGQGDSYEQYF. The CDR3 DNA sequence: TGTGCCAGCAGCTTAGGACAGGGGGACTCCTACGAGCAGTACTTC. The genes are TRBV7-9 and TRBJ2-7; 9 bases match TRBD1. The V segment lost 1 base and the J segment 0 bases; nucleotides outside the gene matches: 1. Germline lookup yields CDR1 SEHNR and CDR2 FQNEAQ (reference sequence). CDR3 length: 15 amino acids.

The chain is built from TRBV9 and TRBJ1-1; D is possibly TRBD1 (6 bases). CDR1 SGDLS and CDR2 YYNGEE come from the germline V gene. Deletions cut 2 bases from V and 1 base from J, with 12 bases between. There are 15 residues in the CDR3. The CDR3 nucleotides read TGTGCCAGCAGCGTCTCAGGGGATGGGAACACTGAAGCTTTCTTT. It translates to CASSVSGDGNTEAFF.

The rearrangement links TRBV29-1 to TRBJ2-7; D gene ambiguous. The V end lost 7 bases, the J end lost 1 base, and 14 bases lay between the germline ends. Germline CDR1 and CDR2: SQVTM and ANQGSEA. CDR3 length equals 13 residues. The CDR3 spells CSATSPRSYEQYF. CDR3 sequence (DNA): TGCAGCGCTACATCCCCAAGGTCCTACGAGCAGTACTTC.